The clone carrying this TCR beta chain was recorded a few times. This entry is derived from a study of regulatory T cells in long-lasting Graves disease. Study background: A definition of persistent Graves' disease required over 5 years of antithyroid drugs plus positive TSH receptor antibodies.

This CDR3 region has 13 residues. Trimming left V 2 bases short and J 2 bases short, with 7 bases between. Researchers made TCR beta libraries by using iRepertoire HTBI primers and running Arm-PCR on CDR3 regions. In the authors' methods: The study identified about 60 TRBV and approximately 13 TRBJ segments across samples. MiXCR, run by TCRdb on the multiplex PCR reads, gives a single entry per CDR3 protein. The V and J calls, along with clone size, are taken from TCRdb and not from the paper's own processing. Seen here are about 660,000 distinct CDR3 sequences, around 30% observed once, and the top ten hold roughly 40%. Documented time point: persistent/refractory GD, antithyroid drugs over 5 years with positive TRAb. RNA extracted from PBMCs served as the sequencing template.

The chain uses TRBV12-3 or TRBV12-4 and TRBJ2-7; D gene uncertain. The clonotype comes from a female donor with Graves disease. The sequencing here drew on peripheral blood mononuclear cells (PBMCs), taken when the disease was refractory, from a patient treated with antithyroid drugs. CDR3: CASSLREAYEQYF. CDR3 DNA sequence: TGTGCCAGCAGTTTAAGGGAAGCCTACGAGCAGTACTTC.